Each of the 5 T cell receptor beta chains below was sequenced from the same sample in a study of blood T cell repertoires in COVID-19. Some clones are missing from TCRdb's copy, which holds only in-frame ones; the method was immunoSEQ multiplex PCR. The table lists around 300,000 clones, roughly nine tenths of them singletons. Sequenced: peripheral blood. These receptors were obtained from a woman aged 30 to 39 with COVID-19, enrolled during active disease.

As DNA, the CDR3 is TGTGCCAGCAGCGTAGCTTCCGGGGATACGCAGTATTTT. Protein product: CASSVASGDTQYF. The chain links TRBV9 to TRBJ2-3; D is ambiguous. Germline V gives CDR1 SGDLS, CDR2 YYNGEE. CDR3 length equals 13 residues. Trimming left V 0 bases short and J 6 bases short, with 8 bases between.

This clone was detected a few times. The DNA of the CDR3 is TGTGCCTGGAGTGGCTCCGGGACTAGGGGGAGCACAGATACGCAGTATTTT. Residues: CAWSGSGTRGSTDTQYF. The rearrangement uses TRBV30 and TRBJ2-3; 8 nucleotides match TRBD2. The trim removed 1 base at V and 0 bases at J, leaving 9 bases unmatched. Germline lookup yields CDR1 GTSNPN and CDR2 SVGIG (reference sequence). The CDR3 covers 17 residues. Based on the CDR3 plus reference TRBV30 and TRBJ2-3, the full variable domain is SQTIHQWPATLVQPVGSPLSLECTVEGTSNPNLYWYRQAAGRGLQLLFYSVGIGQISSEVPQNLSASRPQDRQFILSSKKLLLSDSGFYLCAWSGSGTRGSTDTQYFGPGTRLTVL.

The chain recombines TRBV9 with TRBJ1-3; perhaps TRBD1 as D (5 bases). CDR1 is SGDLS and CDR2 is YYNGEE in the germline V gene. V was clipped by 0 bases and J by 2 bases, with 9 bases between them. CDR3 size: 15 residues. The CDR3 DNA reads as TGTGCCAGCAGCGTAGCAGGGCACACTGGAAACACCATATATTTT. It yields the protein CASSVAGHTGNTIYF.

This chain joins TRBV19 and TRBJ1-1; unclear D gene. Trimming took 9 bases from V and 5 from J, leaving 10 bases between them. Germline CDR1 reads LNHDA; CDR2 reads SQIVND (reference sequence). There are 11 residues in the CDR3. In nucleotides, the CDR3 is TGTGCCAGCCATTCGGGGACTGAAGCTTTCTTT. Translating it yields CASHSGTEAFF.

The J gene is TRBJ1-2, the V gene TRBV27, with no clear D. The CDR3 extends over 17 amino acids. CDR1 is MNHEY and CDR2 is SMNVEV in the germline V gene (reference sequence). The ends were cut back, 1 base at V and 4 bases at J, with 19 bases in the middle. CDR3 bases: TGTGCCAGCAGTTTATTACGGAGCAGATCCCTGGTCTATGGCTACACCTTC. Translated: CASSLLRSRSLVYGYTF.